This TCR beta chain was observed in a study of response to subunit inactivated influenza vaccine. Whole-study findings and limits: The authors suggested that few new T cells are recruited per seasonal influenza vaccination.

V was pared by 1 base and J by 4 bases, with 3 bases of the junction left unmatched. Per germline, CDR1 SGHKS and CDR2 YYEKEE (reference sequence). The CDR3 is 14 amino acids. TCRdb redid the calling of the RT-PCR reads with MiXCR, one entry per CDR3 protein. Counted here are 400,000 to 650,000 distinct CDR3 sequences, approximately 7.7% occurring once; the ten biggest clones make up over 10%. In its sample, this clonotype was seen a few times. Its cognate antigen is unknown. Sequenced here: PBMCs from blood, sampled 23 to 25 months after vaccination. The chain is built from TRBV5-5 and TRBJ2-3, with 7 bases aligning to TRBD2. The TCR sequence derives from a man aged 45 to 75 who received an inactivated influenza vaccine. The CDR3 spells CASSLPSGSDTQYF. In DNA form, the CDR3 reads TGTGCCAGCAGCTTGCCTAGCGGATCAGATACGCAGTATTTT.